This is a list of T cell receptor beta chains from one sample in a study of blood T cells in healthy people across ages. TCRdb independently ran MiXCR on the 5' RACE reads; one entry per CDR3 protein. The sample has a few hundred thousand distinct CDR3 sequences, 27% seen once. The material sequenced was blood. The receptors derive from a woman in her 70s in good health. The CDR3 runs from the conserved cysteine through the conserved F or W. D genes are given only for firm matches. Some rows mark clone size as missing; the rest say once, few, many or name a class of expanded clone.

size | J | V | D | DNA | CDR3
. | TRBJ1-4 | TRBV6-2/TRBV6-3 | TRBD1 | TGTGCCAGCAGTCTCCACAGGGGGCGGATGGAAAAACTGCTTTTT | CASSLHRGRMEKLLF
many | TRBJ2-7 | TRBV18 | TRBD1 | TGTGCCAGCTCACCAGGGACAGGGGACTACGAGCAGTACTTC | CASSPGTGDYEQYF
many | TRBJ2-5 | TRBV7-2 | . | TGTGCCAGCAGCTCCGTAGGAGCTGGGGAGACCCAGTACTTC | CASSSVGAGETQYF
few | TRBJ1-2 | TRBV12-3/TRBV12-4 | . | TGTGCCAGCACGATGACACCCGGTTGGGGCTACACCTTC | CASTMTPGWGYTF
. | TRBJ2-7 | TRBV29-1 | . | TGCAGCGTGCAAACAGGGGGGGACGAGCAGTACTTC | CSVQTGGDEQYF
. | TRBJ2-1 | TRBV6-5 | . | TGTGCCACGACCGGGGCCTACAATGAGCAGTTCTTC | CATTGAYNEQFF
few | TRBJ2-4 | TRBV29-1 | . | TGCAGCGTTTTGGGGTCTGCCAAAAACATTCAGTACTTC | CSVLGSAKNIQYF
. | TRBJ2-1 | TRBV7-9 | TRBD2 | TGTGCCAGCAGCTTAATACTAGCGGTGTCCTACAATGAGCAGTTCTTC | CASSLILAVSYNEQFF
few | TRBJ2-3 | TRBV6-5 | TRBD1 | TGTGCCAGCAGGACAGGGGGCACCAACACAGATACGCAGTATTTT | CASRTGGTNTDTQYF
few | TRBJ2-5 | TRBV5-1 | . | TGCGCCAGCAGCTTAGGAGGCCCTGTGGCGAACCAAGAGACCCAGTACTTC | CASSLGGPVANQETQYF
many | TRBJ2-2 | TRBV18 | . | TGTGCCAGCTCACCGACGACGAACACCGGGGAGCTGTTTTTT | CASSPTTNTGELFF
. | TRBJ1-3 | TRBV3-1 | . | TGTGCCAGCAGCCAACAGCCTGGGCCTGGAAACACCATATATTTT | CASSQQPGPGNTIYF
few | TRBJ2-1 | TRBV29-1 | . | TGCAGCGTTGAGATCGGGGACAATGAGCAGTTCTTC | CSVEIGDNEQFF
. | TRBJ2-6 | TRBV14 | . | TGTGCCAGCAGCCAAGATTTGGGGAGCTCTGGGGCCAACGTCCTGACTTTC | CASSQDLGSSGANVLTF
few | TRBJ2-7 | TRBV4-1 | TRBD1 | TGCGCCAGCAGCCAGCCGGGACAGGGATATACCTCCTACGAGCAGTACTTC | CASSQPGQGYTSYEQYF
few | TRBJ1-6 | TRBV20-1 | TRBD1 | TGCAGTGCTAGAGTAACAGGGGGCGATCATTCACCCCTCCACTTT | CSARVTGGDHSPLHF